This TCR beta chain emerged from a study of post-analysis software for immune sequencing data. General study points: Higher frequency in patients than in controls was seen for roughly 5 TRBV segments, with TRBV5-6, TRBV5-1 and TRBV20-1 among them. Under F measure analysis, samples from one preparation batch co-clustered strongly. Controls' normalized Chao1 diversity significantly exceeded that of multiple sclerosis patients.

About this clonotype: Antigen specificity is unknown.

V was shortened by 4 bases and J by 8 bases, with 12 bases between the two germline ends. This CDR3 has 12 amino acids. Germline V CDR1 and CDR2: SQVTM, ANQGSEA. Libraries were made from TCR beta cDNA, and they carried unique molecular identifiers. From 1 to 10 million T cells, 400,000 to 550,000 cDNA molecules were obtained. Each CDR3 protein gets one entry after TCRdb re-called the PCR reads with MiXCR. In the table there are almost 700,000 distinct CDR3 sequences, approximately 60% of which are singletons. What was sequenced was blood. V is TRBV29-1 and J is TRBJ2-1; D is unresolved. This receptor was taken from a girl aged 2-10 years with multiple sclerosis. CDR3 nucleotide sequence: TGCAGCGTTGTTCTTCTAGTTCATGAGCAGTTCTTC. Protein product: CSVVLLVHEQFF.